This entry describes one TCR beta chain. TCRdb analysed the 5' RACE reads with MiXCR anew, one entry per CDR3 protein. The top ten clones hold 6.4% of a sample with approximately 71,000 distinct CDR3 sequences, approximately 10% of them seen once. This entry is derived from a study of early T cells in non-severe SARS-CoV-2 infection. The receptor comes from an adult who was a healthcare worker with PCR-confirmed SARS-CoV-2 infection or an uninfected control (not recorded which). Specimen: whole blood.

CDR3 protein: CSVEGTSTRAYNEQFF. The CDR3 nucleotides read TGCAGCGTTGAAGGAACTAGTACGCGAGCCTACAATGAGCAGTTCTTC. The chain links TRBV29-1 to TRBJ2-1; weak D call: TRBD2 (5 bases). Trimming left V 1 base short and J 2 bases short, with 15 bases between. There are 16 residues in the CDR3. CDR1 is SQVTM and CDR2 is ANQGSEA in the germline V gene.